The clone carrying this T cell receptor (beta chain) was seen a handful of times. It was cDNA, reverse transcribed from extracted RNA, that served as the sequencing template. Sequenced by immunoSEQ multiplex PCR; TCRdb stores in-frame clones only, minus some. The table includes over 150,000 clones, 60% detected once. Germline V gene lookup returns CDR1 SGHAT and CDR2 FQNNGV. V was pared by 5 bases and J by 4 bases, with 12 bases between. The CDR3 runs 14 residues. This entry comes from a study of CD8+ T cells in alopecia areata. Treatment denoted: oral pan-JAK inhibitor, 5-10 mg twice daily. Here the sequenced sample was CD4+ T cells sorted from blood, taken at week 24, from a patient treated with tofacitinib. This TCR was recovered from a human donor with alopecia areata. The chain combines TRBV11-2 with TRBJ1-5; no definite D call. The CDR3 DNA sequence: TGTGCCAGCAGCACCGGGCCGATAAATCAGCCCCAGCATTTT. This gives the protein CASSTGPINQPQHF.